This T cell receptor beta chain was identified in a study of cytomegalovirus exposure and HLA in healthy donors. With 6 bases clipped from V and 2 bases from J, the junction kept 4 bases outside the gene matches. The CDR3 length is 15 residues. Germline V lookup: CDR1 MNHEY, CDR2 SVGAGI. With regard to this clone: Its antigen is undetermined.

Study observations and caveats: Most TCRs appeared rarely, but some public TCRs recurred in many donors. Researchers reportedly found TCR beta sequences accurately predicted most subjects' HLA-A and HLA-B alleles. Cytomegalovirus-associated TCR beta chains were listed, numbering some 170. Most of the TCR beta V segments (in an earlier analysis) were productive either about 87% or about 30% of the time.

PCR amplification relied on 60 Vbeta primers (plus 13 Jbeta primers). Sequenced by immunoSEQ multiplex PCR; TCRdb stores in-frame clones only, minus some. The table includes about 160,000 clones, 70% to 85% detected once. The gene calls are TRBV6-5 and TRBJ2-2, with TRBD2 matching over 9 bases. The sequenced sample was PBMCs. The clonotype originates from a man aged 45 to 65 in good health and CMV-seropositive. In DNA form, the CDR3 reads TGTGCCAGCAGCAAGGGACTAGCAAACACCGGGGAGCTGTTTTTT. This gives the protein CASSKGLANTGELFF.